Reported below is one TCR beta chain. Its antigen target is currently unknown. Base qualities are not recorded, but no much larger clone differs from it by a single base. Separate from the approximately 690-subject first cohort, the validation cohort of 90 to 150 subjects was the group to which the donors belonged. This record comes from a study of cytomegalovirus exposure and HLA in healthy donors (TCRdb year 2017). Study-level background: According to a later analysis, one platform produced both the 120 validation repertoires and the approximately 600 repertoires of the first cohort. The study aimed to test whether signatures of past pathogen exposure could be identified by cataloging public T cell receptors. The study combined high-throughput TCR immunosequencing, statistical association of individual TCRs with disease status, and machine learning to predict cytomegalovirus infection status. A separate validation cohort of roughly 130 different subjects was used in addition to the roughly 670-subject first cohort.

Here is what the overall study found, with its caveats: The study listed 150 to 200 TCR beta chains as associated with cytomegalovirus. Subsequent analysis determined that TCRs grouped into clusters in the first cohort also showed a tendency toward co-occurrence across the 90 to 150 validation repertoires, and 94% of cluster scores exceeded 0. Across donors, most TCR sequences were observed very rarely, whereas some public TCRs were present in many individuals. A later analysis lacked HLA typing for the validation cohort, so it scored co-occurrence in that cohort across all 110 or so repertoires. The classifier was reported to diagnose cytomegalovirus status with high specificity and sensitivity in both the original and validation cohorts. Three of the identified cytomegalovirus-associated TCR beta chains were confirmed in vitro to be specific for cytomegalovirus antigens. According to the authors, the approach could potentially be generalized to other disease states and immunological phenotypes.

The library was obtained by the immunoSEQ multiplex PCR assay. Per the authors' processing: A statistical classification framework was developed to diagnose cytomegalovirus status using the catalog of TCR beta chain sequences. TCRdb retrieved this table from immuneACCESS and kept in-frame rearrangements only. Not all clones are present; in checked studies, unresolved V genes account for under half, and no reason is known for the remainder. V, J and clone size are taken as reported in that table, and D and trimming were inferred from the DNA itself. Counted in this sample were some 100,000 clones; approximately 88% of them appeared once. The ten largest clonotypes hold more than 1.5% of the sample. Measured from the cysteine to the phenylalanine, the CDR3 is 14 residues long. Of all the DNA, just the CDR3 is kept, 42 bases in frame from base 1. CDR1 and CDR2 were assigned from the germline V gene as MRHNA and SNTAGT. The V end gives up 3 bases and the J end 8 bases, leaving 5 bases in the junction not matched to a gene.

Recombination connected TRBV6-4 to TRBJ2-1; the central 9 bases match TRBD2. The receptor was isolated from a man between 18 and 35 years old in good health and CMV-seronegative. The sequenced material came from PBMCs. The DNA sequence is TGTGCCAGCAGTGAAGAGCGGGGGGCATATGAGCAGTTCTTC. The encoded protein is CASSEERGAYEQFF.